This passage covers 31 T cell receptor beta chains from one sample sequenced in a study of T cells in Graves' hyperthyroidism and ophthalmopathy. Regions amplified from RNA transcripts were the TCR beta CDR3 regions. TCR CDR3 regions were first amplified by RT-PCR with HTBI primers. TCRdb reprocessed the multiplex PCR reads with MiXCR, giving one entry per CDR3 protein. The table shows 190,000 or so distinct CDR3 sequences, with around 17% occurring only once. The specimen was blood. These receptors all stem from a man between 40 and 49 years old with Graves' hyperthyroidism.

The V call is TRBV7-9, the J call TRBJ1-2, with a weak D call TRBD1 (5 bases). CDR1 SEHNR and CDR2 FQNEAQ come from the germline V gene (reference sequence). CDR3 length equals 15 residues. V was cut by 2 bases and J by 2 bases, with 12 bases left in between. In DNA, the CDR3 is TGTGCCAGCAGCTTAACGGGGGGGTTAAACTATGGCTACACCTTC. Encoded protein: CASSLTGGLNYGYTF.

This clonotype occurred many times. The V call is TRBV28, the J call TRBJ2-7; 12 bases align to TRBD2. Germline CDR1 is MDHEN and CDR2 is SYDVKM. This CDR3 comprises 18 residues. The V segment lost 1 base and the J segment 1 base; nucleotides outside the gene matches: 8. DNA for the CDR3: TGTGCCAGCAGTTTATTTACTAGCGGGGGGCTAGGATCCTACGAGCAGTACTTC. Translating it yields CASSLFTSGGLGSYEQYF.

The chain recombines TRBV19 with TRBJ1-1; maybe TRBD1 (6 bases). The germline V and J ends were trimmed by 3 bases and 1 base, with 18 bases remaining between them. Germline-derived CDR1 and CDR2 are LNHDA and SQIVND (reference sequence). The CDR3 totals 17 residues. The CDR3 DNA reads TGTGCCAGTAGTATGGTACTTCCATCAGGGGAGAACACTGAAGCTTTCTTT. The encoded protein is CASSMVLPSGENTEAFF.

The rearrangement uses TRBV7-9 and TRBJ1-5; D ambiguous. CDR1 and CDR2 from the germline V gene are SEHNR and FQNEAQ (reference sequence). CDR3 length equals 14 residues. V dropped 5 bases and J dropped 0 bases, with 8 bases sitting between them. The CDR3 DNA follows: TGTGCCAGCAGCCCCGGACCTAGCAATCAGCCCCAGCATTTT. Translation: CASSPGPSNQPQHF.

This clonotype occurred a few times. V and J are TRBV27 and TRBJ1-2; D uncertain. Trimming pared 5 bases from V and 6 bases from J, leaving 13 bases between. Germline CDR1 and CDR2: MNHEY and SMNVEV (reference sequence). The CDR3 extends over 13 amino acids. The CDR3 loop reads CASSPVGVDGYTF. The CDR3 nucleotides are TGTGCCAGCAGTCCAGTCGGGGTGGATGGCTACACCTTC.

This clonotype has ten or more counts. The chain is built from TRBV20-1 and TRBJ2-3, with TRBD1 as a possible D gene (6 bases). CDR3 length: 13 residues. V was clipped by 3 bases and J by 3 bases, with 10 bases between them. Germline-derived CDR1 and CDR2 are DFQATT and SNEGSKA (reference sequence). In DNA form, the CDR3 reads TGCAGTGCTAGTTTCACAGGGACAGATACGCAGTATTTT. Translating gives CSASFTGTDTQYF.

This clonotype was seen at least ten times. The rearrangement joins TRBV6-1 to TRBJ1-1; 10 bases agree with TRBD1. The CDR3 covers 14 residues. Germline lookup yields CDR1 MNHNS and CDR2 SASEGT. J lost 7 bases, V lost 5 bases, and 7 bases had no gene match. CDR3 in DNA: TGTGCCAGCAGTACCCAGGACAGGGGGAGTGAAGCTTTCTTT. Translation gives CASSTQDRGSEAFF.

The chain recombines TRBV19 with TRBJ2-7, with D uncertain. Germline V gene lookup returns CDR1 LNHDA and CDR2 SQIVND (reference sequence). The V end was cut by 4 bases, the J end by 4 bases, with 11 bases between. The CDR3 length is 13 residues. The CDR3 nucleotides read TGTGCCAGTAGTAGAGTTGCCCAATACGAGCAGTACTTC. Translated: CASSRVAQYEQYF.

The sample holds many counts of this clonotype. The chain combines TRBV28 with TRBJ2-7, with 8 bases lining up with TRBD2. CDR1 is MDHEN, CDR2 SYDVKM, per germline. Germline trimming cut 10 bases from V and 2 bases from J; bases unmatched to any gene: 7. The CDR3 runs 13 residues. The CDR3 nucleotides read TGTGCCACCGAGAGGCGGGGGGCCTACGAGCAGTACTTC. Translating gives CATERRGAYEQYF.

V and J are TRBV7-2 and TRBJ2-1; the D is unclear. Trimming took off 2 bases at V and 1 base at J, with 12 bases between the two ends. Looked up from germline, CDR1 is SGHTA and CDR2 is FQGNSA. The CDR3 loop spans 16 amino acids. CDR3 sequence: CASSLSVGSSYNEQFF. The DNA for the CDR3 is TGTGCCAGCAGCTTATCGGTGGGGTCATCCTACAATGAGCAGTTCTTC. Filled out from reference TRBV7-2 and TRBJ2-1, the complete variable domain reads GAGVSQSPSNKVTEKGKDVELRCDPISGHTALYWYRQSLGQGLEFLIYFQGNSAPDKSGLPSDRFSAERTGGSVSTLTIQRTQQEDSAVYLCASSLSVGSSYNEQFFGPGTRLTVL.

The chain has TRBV6-6 and TRBJ1-4; D is unresolved. Trimming cost V 0 bases and J 5 bases, with 10 bases left between them. Germline V gene data show CDR1 as MNHNY and CDR2 as SVGAGI (reference sequence). This CDR3 spans 15 amino acids. The CDR3 DNA sequence: TGTGCCAGCAGTTACTCTGGGGTTCGAAATGAAAAACTGTTTTTT. It yields the protein CASSYSGVRNEKLFF.

This clonotype was seen at least ten times. The chain links TRBV3-1 to TRBJ2-5; a possible D gene is TRBD2 (6 bases). The CDR3 runs 14 residues. Germline lookup yields CDR1 LGHDT and CDR2 YNNKEL (reference sequence). Trimming cost V 4 bases and J 1 base, with 10 bases left between them. CDR3 in amino acids: CASSRRGFQETQYF. The CDR3 DNA follows: TGTGCCAGCAGCCGGCGGGGTTTCCAAGAGACCCAGTACTTC.

The chain combines TRBV3-1 with TRBJ2-6; D is unclear. The length of the CDR3 is 19 residues. V lost 4 bases and J lost 0, with 19 bases in between. CDR1 and CDR2 (germline): LGHDT, YNNKEL (reference sequence). CDR3 sequence reads: CASSPRPAGRVSGANVLTF. The CDR3 DNA reads as TGTGCCAGCAGCCCAAGACCAGCAGGACGAGTCTCTGGGGCCAACGTCCTGACTTTC.

This clonotype was counted between two and nine times. The genes are TRBV3-1 and TRBJ1-6; D is unclear. Germline CDR1 LGHDT, CDR2 YNNKEL (reference sequence). Trimming cost V 0 bases and J 6 bases, with 9 bases left between them. The CDR3 contains 15 residues. In DNA form, the CDR3 reads TGTGCCAGCAGCCAAGAGCGGCATAGTAATTCACCCCTCCACTTT. Translating it yields CASSQERHSNSPLHF.

This clonotype was detected many times. The chain couples TRBV6-5 to TRBJ2-5; 7 bases line up with TRBD2. CDR3 length equals 15 residues. CDR1 is MNHEY, CDR2 SVGAGI, per germline. With V trimmed by 2 bases and J by 1 base, 4 bases remained unmatched. This CDR3 is CASSYGAGVQETQYF. The CDR3 DNA reads TGTGCCAGCAGTTACGGGGCGGGGGTCCAAGAGACCCAGTACTTC.

This clonotype was detected ten times or more. J is TRBJ1-2 and V is TRBV11-2; 7 bases line up with TRBD1. Trimming removed 1 base from V and 6 bases from J; junction bases left unmatched: 2. The germline gives CDR1 SGHAT, CDR2 FQNNGV. This CDR3 comprises 13 residues. In nucleotides, the CDR3 is TGTGCCAGCAGCTTAGGACAGGGAAATGGCTACACCTTC. Amino acids: CASSLGQGNGYTF.

This clonotype was observed many times. This chain uses TRBV7-9 with TRBJ2-7; 7 bases are a match to TRBD1. Unmatched junction bases numbered 9, after V lost 3 bases and J lost 7 bases. Germline V lookup: CDR1 SEHNR, CDR2 FQNEAQ (reference sequence). The CDR3 length is 14 residues. The CDR3 sequence: CASSLTGARGEQYF. The CDR3 nucleotides read TGTGCCAGCAGCTTGACAGGAGCCAGGGGGGAGCAGTACTTC.

This clonotype was counted a few times. The chain joins TRBV28 to TRBJ1-1; D uncertain. This CDR3 is 15 amino acids long. V shed 8 bases and J shed 7 bases, with 23 bases lying between them. Germline V CDR1 and CDR2: MDHEN, SYDVKM. In nucleotides, the CDR3 is TGTGCCAGCGATACTACCACCCGGCAGCCCTATGAAGCTTTCTTT. Protein product: CASDTTTRQPYEAFF.

This clonotype was detected ten times or more. This chain uses TRBV20-1 with TRBJ2-3, with 9 nucleotides matching TRBD2. Trimming removed 0 bases from V and 1 base from J; junction bases left unmatched: 8. Germline V gene lookup returns CDR1 DFQATT and CDR2 SNEGSKA (reference sequence). The CDR3 is 17 amino acids. The CDR3 DNA reads as TGCAGTGCTAGAGATCGGCGGGGGGGCGGAGGCACAGATACGCAGTATTTT. This gives the protein CSARDRRGGGGTDTQYF.

Many counts were recorded for this clonotype. J is TRBJ2-1 and V is TRBV7-6; no clear D. Looked up from germline, CDR1 is SGHVS and CDR2 is FNYEAQ. The ends were cut back, 7 bases at V and 5 bases at J, with 9 bases in the middle. The CDR3 spans 12 residues. Written as DNA, the CDR3 is TGTGCCAGCACCAGAGGCGACAATGAGCAGTTCTTC. This encodes CASTRGDNEQFF.

This clonotype was picked up many times. V gene TRBV5-1 combines with J gene TRBJ2-7; D could derive from TRBD1 or TRBD2 (5 bases each). V was clipped by 5 bases and J by 4 bases, with 16 bases between them. Germline CDR1 is SGHRS and CDR2 is YFSETQ. CDR3 length: 14 amino acids. The CDR3 spells CASSRDGGAYEQYF. In nucleotides, the CDR3 is TGCGCCAGCAGTCGGGACGGTGGGGCTTACGAGCAGTACTTC.

The table lists this clonotype with many counts. The chain employs TRBV2 and TRBJ2-1, with TRBD1 matching 9 bases. Germline V lookup: CDR1 SNHLY, CDR2 FYNNEI. The CDR3 runs 18 residues. V was clipped by 6 bases and J by 1 base; unmatched bases: 13. The CDR3 is CASSFDPLTGGSYNEQFF. The CDR3 nucleotides read TGTGCCAGCAGCTTCGACCCCCTGACAGGGGGGTCCTACAATGAGCAGTTCTTC.

The table lists this clonotype with many counts. The chain recombines TRBV28 with TRBJ2-1, with D uncertain. V lost 6 bases to trimming and J lost 10 bases, with 16 bases between them. The CDR3 is 13 amino acids. The germline gives CDR1 MDHEN, CDR2 SYDVKM. DNA of the CDR3: TGTGCCAGCAGCCGCGGTGCAGTAGGGGAGCAGTTCTTC. It specifies CASSRGAVGEQFF.

This clonotype has a count of ten or more. The genes are TRBV2 and TRBJ1-5; TRBD1 agrees at 8 bases. J lost 7 bases, V lost 2 bases, and 4 bases had no gene match. The CDR3 length is 14 residues. CDR1 and CDR2 (germline): SNHLY, FYNNEI. This CDR3 reads CASSETGGNQPQHF. The CDR3 DNA sequence: TGTGCCAGCAGTGAAACAGGGGGGAACCAGCCCCAGCATTTT.

This clonotype showed up many times. The chain uses TRBV30 and TRBJ2-5; D may be TRBD1 or TRBD2 (6 bases each). The V end was cut by 5 bases, the J end by 5 bases, with 15 bases between. The CDR3 is 13 amino acids. CDR1 and CDR2 from the germline V gene are GTSNPN and SVGIG (reference sequence). The DNA of the CDR3 is TGTGCCTGGTGGCTTTGGGGGGCGGAGACCCAGTACTTC. Encoded protein: CAWWLWGAETQYF.

This clonotype was seen repeatedly, ten times or more. The chain recombines TRBV28 with TRBJ1-2; TRBD1 agrees at 7 bases. V lost 3 bases, J lost 4 bases, and 5 bases stayed unmatched. This CDR3 region has 14 residues. The germline CDR1 and CDR2 sequences are MDHEN and SYDVKM. The CDR3 spells CASSFGTAPYGYTF. The CDR3, as DNA: TGTGCCAGCAGTTTTGGGACAGCCCCCTATGGCTACACCTTC.

At least ten counts were recorded for this clonotype. DNA for the CDR3: TGTGCCAGCAGTTTCCTTGGGGCAGGGAGCAATCAGCCCCAGCATTTT. This codes for CASSFLGAGSNQPQHF. The chain employs TRBV28 and TRBJ1-5, with D maybe TRBD1 (5 bases). V was clipped by 3 bases and J by 1 base, with 13 bases between them. CDR3 size: 16 residues. From germline, CDR1 is MDHEN and CDR2 SYDVKM.

As for this clonotype: A much larger clone sits a single nucleotide away, making a read error possible. The chain uses TRBV6-5 and TRBJ2-1; TRBD1 matches at 7 bases. CDR3 length: 14 amino acids. CDR1 is MNHEY and CDR2 is SVGAGI in the germline V gene. The CDR3, as DNA: TGTGCCAGCAGTTACCTTGGGGACAGAAATGAGCATTTCTTC. Protein sequence: CASSYLGDRNEHFF.

This clonotype occurred once. This sequence may be a read error, since a much larger clone differs from it by one base. This chain joins TRBV2 and TRBJ1-5; D uncertain. Trimming took off 6 bases at V and 11 bases at J, with 14 bases between the two ends. The CDR3 totals 12 residues. Germline CDR1 reads SNHLY; CDR2 reads FYNNEI. The DNA of the CDR3 is TGTGCCAGCAGGCCAGACACCTTAGCCCAGCATTTT. Translated, it gives CASRPDTLAQHF.

The genes are TRBV6-2 or TRBV6-3 and TRBJ2-7; TRBD1 aligns across 8 bases. The ends lost 11 bases at V and 5 bases at J; junction bases unmatched: 11. Germline lookup yields CDR1 MNHEY and CDR2 SVGEGT. CDR3 length: 13 residues. CDR3 residues: CAARRAGGDEQYF. CDR3 nucleotide sequence: TGTGCCGCGAGGCGGGCAGGGGGCGACGAGCAGTACTTC.

This clonotype was observed at least ten times. The genes are TRBV6-1 and TRBJ1-1, with D unclear. The V end was cut by 11 bases, the J end by 1 base, with 14 bases between. The CDR3 contains 13 residues. Germline V CDR1 and CDR2: MNHNS, SASEGT. The CDR3 protein is CAGRYGSNTEAFF. CDR3 bases: TGTGCCGGTAGATACGGATCGAACACTGAAGCTTTCTTT.